These 17 T cell receptor beta chains were all obtained from the same sample, sequenced in a study of shared clonotypes between healthy human individuals. Here immunoSEQ multiplex PCR was the method, and the copy in TCRdb shows in-frame clones only, minus some. This table holds about 2.4 million clones, roughly 92% found once. Material for sequencing was naive CD4+ T cells sorted from blood. Subset defined: CD45RA+ positively selected. All receptors derive from a man between 18 and 35 years old in good health.

V and J are TRBV4-1 and TRBJ1-4; 9 bases are a match to TRBD1. Germline V lookup: CDR1 MGHRA, CDR2 YSYEKL. CDR3 length equals 18 residues. J lost 0 bases, V lost 2 bases, and 7 bases had no gene match. The CDR3 sequence is CASSQFRDRVATNEKLFF. The CDR3 DNA is TGCGCCAGCAGCCAATTCCGGGACAGGGTTGCAACTAATGAAAAACTGTTTTTT.

This clone was counted a few times. The chain is built from TRBV30 and TRBJ1-1; D is uncertain. CDR1 and CDR2 (germline): GTSNPN, SVGIG (reference sequence). V was pared by 3 bases and J by 6 bases, with 14 bases between. The CDR3 totals 13 residues. CDR3 DNA sequence: TGTGCCTGGAGCGCAGACGGAGGCGCTGAAGCTTTCTTT. This encodes CAWSADGGAEAFF.

This rearrangement joins TRBV6-1 to TRBJ2-6; 12 nucleotides match TRBD2. Germline trimming cut 4 bases from V and 0 bases from J; bases unmatched to any gene: 7. Germline V gives CDR1 MNHNS, CDR2 SASEGT. The CDR3 length is 19 residues. The CDR3 region is CASSALGLAGHSGANVLTF. Here the CDR3 DNA reads TGTGCCAGCAGTGCTTTGGGACTAGCGGGCCACTCTGGGGCCAACGTCCTGACTTTC.

This chain uses TRBV27 with TRBJ2-5; maybe TRBD2 (5 bases). CDR3 length equals 16 residues. In germline, CDR1 is MNHEY, CDR2 SMNVEV (reference sequence). V lost 3 bases and J lost 4, with 18 bases in between. CDR3 loop: CASSLTGVKVGETQYF. DNA for the CDR3: TGTGCCAGCAGTTTGACCGGGGTCAAGGTGGGAGAGACCCAGTACTTC.

V gene TRBV5-4 combines with J gene TRBJ2-7; TRBD2 matches at 13 bases. The V and J ends lost 1 base and 5 bases, in that order; junction bases with no gene match: 3. Germline V gene sequence: CDR1 SGHNT, CDR2 YYREEE (reference sequence). The CDR3 is 15 amino acids. The CDR3 reads CASSLTSGGAHEQYF. DNA for the CDR3: TGTGCCAGCAGCTTGACTAGCGGGGGGGCGCACGAGCAGTACTTC.

In its sample, this clone was seen once. This sample also contains other DNA sequences that code for the same CDR3. The chain carries TRBV7-2 and TRBJ2-7, with 8 bases matching TRBD1. J was trimmed by 2 bases and V by 3 bases; bases with no gene match: 3. This CDR3 has 14 amino acids. Looked up from germline, CDR1 is SGHTA and CDR2 is FQGNSA. The CDR3 bases are TGTGCCAGCAGCTTGGGGACAGGCCCCTACGAGCAGTACTTC. Its protein is CASSLGTGPYEQYF. Complete variable domain (other parts from reference TRBV7-2 and TRBJ2-7): GAGVSQSPSNKVTEKGKDVELRCDPISGHTALYWYRQSLGQGLEFLIYFQGNSAPDKSGLPSDRFSAERTGGSVSTLTIQRTQQEDSAVYLCASSLGTGPYEQYFGPGTRLTVT.

The chain uses TRBV30 and TRBJ1-5; D is uncertain. The V end was cut by 0 bases, the J end by 4 bases, with 4 bases between. The CDR3 is made up of 12 amino acids. From germline, CDR1 is GTSNPN and CDR2 SVGIG (reference sequence). CDR3 sequence: CAWSVGNQPQHF. Written as DNA, the CDR3 is TGTGCCTGGAGTGTAGGGAATCAGCCCCAGCATTTT.

The chain has TRBV11-2 and TRBJ1-3; D gene ambiguous. The V gene lost 3 bases and the J gene lost 0 bases, with 6 bases spanning the gap. This CDR3 spans 14 amino acids. From germline, CDR1 is SGHAT and CDR2 FQNNGV. CDR3 protein: CASSFGSSGNTIYF. In DNA form, the CDR3 reads TGTGCCAGCAGCTTTGGGAGCTCTGGAAACACCATATATTTT.

The CDR3 DNA is TGTGCCAGCAGGCAACAGGGCGGAAATTCACCCCTCCACTTT. It codes for CASRQQGGNSPLHF. V usage is TRBV7-9 and J usage is TRBJ1-6, with a tentative D call TRBD1 (6 bases). From germline, CDR1 is SEHNR and CDR2 FQNEAQ (reference sequence). The V and J ends lost 6 bases and 7 bases respectively, with 13 bases between them. There are 14 residues in the CDR3.

A word on this clone: One junction end disagrees with the germline gene, perhaps due to a read error. J is TRBJ2-7 and V is TRBV19; 8 bases agree with TRBD1. CDR1 LNHDA and CDR2 SQIVND come from the germline V gene (reference sequence). The length of the CDR3 is 16 residues. The CDR3 loop is CASNIEGWTGFYEQYF. CDR3 DNA: TGTGCCAGTAATATAGAAGGGTGGACAGGGTTCTACGAGCAGTACTTC.

Note on this clone: Other DNA sequences in this sample translate to the same CDR3. The genes are TRBV5-4 and TRBJ2-3; 7 positions match TRBD2. Trimming removed 0 bases from V and 0 bases from J; junction bases left unmatched: 1. CDR3 length: 15 residues. The germline CDR1 and CDR2 sequences are SGHNT and YYREEE (reference sequence). For the CDR3, the DNA is TGTGCCAGCAGCTTGGCACTAGCGAGCACAGATACGCAGTATTTT. Translation: CASSLALASTDTQYF.

The CDR3 loop reads CASSVYRDPQETQYF. CDR3 coding DNA: TGTGCCAGTTCCGTTTACCGGGACCCCCAAGAGACCCAGTACTTC. This chain joins TRBV19 and TRBJ2-5; D could derive from TRBD1 or TRBD2 (5 bases each). There are 15 residues in the CDR3. Trimming stripped 8 bases from V and 1 base from J, with 17 bases between. Germline V gene data show CDR1 as LNHDA and CDR2 as SQIVND (reference sequence).

The count of this clone is one. The V and J genes are TRBV5-5 and TRBJ2-7, with no clear D. The CDR3 runs to 13 residues. V lost 4 bases and J 2 bases, leaving 10 bases between the germline ends. CDR1 is SGHKS, CDR2 YYEKEE, per germline (reference sequence). The chain's CDR3 is CASSLHGAYEQYF. CDR3 sequence (DNA): TGTGCCAGCAGCCTTCATGGGGCCTACGAGCAGTACTTC. The whole variable domain, filled in from reference TRBV5-5 and TRBJ2-7, reads DAGVTQSPTHLIKTRGQQVTLRCSPISGHKSVSWYQQVLGQGPQFIFQYYEKEERGRGNFPDRFSARQFPNYSSELNVNALLLGDSALYLCASSLHGAYEQYFGPGTRLTVT.

The chain couples TRBV5-4 to TRBJ2-1; 10 bases map to TRBD2. Unmatched junction bases numbered 6, after V lost 1 base and J lost 8 bases. Germline V gene data show CDR1 as SGHNT and CDR2 as YYREEE (reference sequence). This CDR3 is built from 15 residues. The CDR3 nucleotides read TGTGCCAGCAGCTTGCAGCGGGGGGGCCAGGATGAGCAGTTCTTC. As protein: CASSLQRGGQDEQFF.

Notes on this clone: Other nucleotide sequences from this sample produce the same CDR3. The V call is TRBV15, the J call TRBJ2-3, with D possibly called TRBD1 or TRBD2 (5 bases each). This CDR3 spans 14 amino acids. Trimming cost V 1 base and J 0 bases, with 5 bases left between them. Germline V gene data show CDR1 as LNHNV and CDR2 as YYDKDF (reference sequence). CDR3 nucleotides: TGTGCCACCAGCAGAGGGGACAGCACAGATACGCAGTATTTT. Translation gives CATSRGDSTDTQYF.

The CDR3 loop is CASSYLGRVGAFF. CDR3 coding DNA: TGTGCCAGCAGTTACTTGGGCAGGGTGGGAGCTTTCTTT. V usage is TRBV6-5 and J usage is TRBJ1-1, with D maybe TRBD1 (5 bases). This CDR3 region has 13 residues. Trimming took 1 base from V and 10 from J, leaving 13 bases between them. Germline-derived CDR1 and CDR2 are MNHEY and SVGAGI.

In its sample, this clone was seen a few times. The chain joins TRBV2 to TRBJ1-2; no definite D call. Trimming took off 3 bases at V and 4 bases at J, with 9 bases between the two ends. Germline values: CDR1 SNHLY, CDR2 FYNNEI. The length of the CDR3 is 13 residues. The CDR3 here is CASSEVSFYGYTF. The CDR3 DNA sequence: TGTGCCAGCAGTGAGGTCTCCTTCTATGGCTACACCTTC. Combining the CDR3 with reference TRBV2 and TRBJ1-2 gives the whole variable domain EPEVTQTPSHQVTQMGQEVILRCVPISNHLYFYWYRQILGQKVEFLVSFYNNEISEKSEIFDDQFSVERPDGSNFTLKIRSTKLEDSAMYFCASSEVSFYGYTFGSGTRLTVV.